These 26 T cell receptor beta chains originate from one sample sequenced in a study of T cells in tuberculosis. Data came from immunoSEQ multiplex PCR; TCRdb stores just in-frame clones and leaves some out. The sample has about 88,000 clones; approximately 90% are singletons. Sorting used thawed, overnight-rested PBMC stained with anti-CD3, a viability dye and GMM-loaded CD1B tetramer. The lipid loaded on the CD1B tetramers was C32 glucose monomycolate from Rhodococcus equi. Sample: CD1b-GMM tetramer-negative cells sorted from PBMCs. All receptors derive from an adult woman with latent tuberculosis.

J is TRBJ2-1 and V is TRBV12-5; D is perhaps TRBD1 (6 bases). CDR3 length: 13 amino acids. The ends were cut back, 5 bases at V and 9 bases at J, with 14 bases in the middle. Germline CDR1 is LGHNT and CDR2 is FRNRAP. The CDR3 region has the DNA TGTGCTAGTGGTCCACCAGGGGCTGGTGAGCAGTTCTTC. It is translated as CASGPPGAGEQFF.

J is TRBJ2-6 and V is TRBV5-1; TRBD1 is a possible D gene (8 bases). The CDR3 has 17 residues. The germline gives CDR1 SGHRS, CDR2 YFSETQ. The V end was cut by 6 bases, the J end by 2 bases, with 18 bases between. DNA of the CDR3: TGCGCCAGCACCAGGGGGCCGGGGGGTACTGGGGCCAACGTCCTGACTTTC. Amino acid sequence: CASTRGPGGTGANVLTF.

V usage is TRBV14 and J usage is TRBJ2-7; D call uncertain. This CDR3 has 12 amino acids. The germline V gene encodes CDR1 SGHDN and CDR2 FVKESK. DNA for the CDR3: TGTGCCAGCAGCCAAGGAACTGAATCGTTGCACGTC. Protein product: CASSQGTESLHV.

The CDR3 region has the DNA TGTGCCAGCAAACAAACCGGGACAGCCTCAGGGCAGCTGTTTTTT. Translation: CASKQTGTASGQLFF. This chain joins TRBV2 and TRBJ2-2, with 7 bases fitting TRBD1. The V gene end was trimmed by 7 bases and the J gene end by 12 bases; junction bases not matched to a gene: 17. This CDR3 has 15 amino acids. Germline-derived CDR1 and CDR2 are SNHLY and FYNNEI.

The rearrangement joins TRBV7-2 to TRBJ2-3; D might be TRBD2 (6 bases). Germline loops: CDR1 SGHTA, CDR2 FQGNSA. This CDR3 comprises 14 residues. Trimming removed 6 bases from V and 4 bases from J, with 14 bases in between. The CDR3 here is CASRERGYADTQYF. The CDR3 coding sequence is TGTGCCAGCAGAGAACGGGGGTATGCAGATACGCAGTATTTT.

This rearrangement joins TRBV18 to TRBJ1-6, with 8 bases matching TRBD1. CDR1 and CDR2 from the germline V gene are KGHSH and LQKENI. The junction had 6 bases not matched to a gene; V was cut back by 0 bases and J by 8 bases. The CDR3 consists of 16 residues. The CDR3 sequence is CASSPPSGGVYSPLHF. Here the CDR3 DNA reads TGTGCCAGCTCACCACCGTCAGGGGGCGTGTATTCACCCCTCCACTTT.

This chain links TRBV7-3 with TRBJ2-4, with D tentatively TRBD2 (6 bases). The V end was cut by 2 bases, the J end by 7 bases, with 9 bases between. Germline V gene sequence: CDR1 SGHTA, CDR2 FQGTGA. The CDR3 is 13 amino acids. The CDR3 reads CASSLASENIQYF. DNA for the CDR3: TGTGCCAGCAGCTTAGCTAGCGAGAACATTCAGTACTTC.

In its sample, this clone was seen once. The V gene is TRBV19, the J gene TRBJ1-2; weak D call: TRBD1 (5 bases). The CDR3 covers 16 residues. Germline assignment: CDR1 LNHDA and CDR2 SQIVND (reference sequence). V shed 3 bases and J shed 4 bases, with 18 bases lying between them. The CDR3 DNA is TGTGCCAGTAGTATGCGATCCCCCGGGACTTCCTATGGCTACACCTTC. Translation: CASSMRSPGTSYGYTF.

The rearrangement uses TRBV11-2 and TRBJ1-4; TRBD1 is a possible D gene (5 bases). The CDR3 is 16 residues long. V was shortened by 1 base and J by 7 bases, with 16 bases between the two germline ends. Germline CDR1 and CDR2: SGHAT and FQNNGV. Written as DNA, the CDR3 is TGTGCCAGCAGCTTAGGAGAGGGAGGGGTTCTTGAAAAACTGTTTTTT. Its protein product is CASSLGEGGVLEKLFF.

The chain couples TRBV7-2 to TRBJ2-2, with TRBD1 matching over 9 bases. CDR1 SGHTA and CDR2 FQGNSA come from the germline V gene. The CDR3 sequence is 14 residues long. The J segment lost 6 bases and the V segment lost 5 bases, leaving 4 bases of the junction unmatched. This chain's CDR3 is CASSAGTGPGELFF. The CDR3 DNA sequence: TGTGCCAGCAGCGCCGGGACAGGGCCCGGGGAGCTGTTTTTT.

The chain is built from TRBV10-3 and TRBJ1-1, with TRBD1 matching over 8 bases. Germline CDR1 ENHRY, CDR2 SYGVKD. Trimming at V came to 6 bases and at J to 1 base, leaving 7 bases not matched to a gene. The CDR3 covers 15 residues. Here the CDR3 reads CAIRDRVGENTEAFF. As DNA, the CDR3 is TGTGCCATCAGGGACAGGGTAGGGGAGAACACTGAAGCTTTCTTT.

The chain combines TRBV5-4 with TRBJ2-5, with D perhaps TRBD2 (5 bases). The CDR3 runs 15 residues. From germline, CDR1 is SGHNT and CDR2 YYREEE (reference sequence). V dropped 0 bases and J dropped 4 bases, with 13 bases sitting between them. The CDR3 spells CASSLDGLEGETQYF. Written as DNA, the CDR3 is TGTGCCAGCAGCTTGGACGGGCTTGAGGGAGAGACCCAGTACTTC.

The J gene is TRBJ1-1, the V gene TRBV29-1, with D possibly matching TRBD1 (5 bases). The CDR3 consists of 14 residues. Trimming cost V 7 bases and J 1 base, with 16 bases left between them. Germline V CDR1 and CDR2: SQVTM, ANQGSEA. This CDR3 is CSAGRGKENTEAFF. In DNA, the CDR3 is TGCAGCGCCGGGCGGGGGAAAGAGAACACTGAAGCTTTCTTT.

This clone turned up a few times. The chain links TRBV19 to TRBJ2-1; 7 bases fit TRBD1. J was trimmed by 6 bases and V by 6 bases; bases with no gene match: 8. This CDR3 is built from 14 residues. The V gene's germline CDR1 is LNHDA and CDR2 SQIVND (reference sequence). CDR3 nucleotides: TGTGCCAGTAGAAACCGGGACAGTTCCAATGAGCAGTTCTTC. Translation: CASRNRDSSNEQFF.

This clone was observed once. At one boundary the junction diverges from the germline segment, which might be a read error. V and J are TRBV7-7 and TRBJ2-5, with 9 bases aligning to TRBD1. Per germline, CDR1 SSHAT and CDR2 FNYEAQ (reference sequence). The CDR3 has 15 residues. The CDR3 nucleotides are TGTGCTAGCAGCCCAGGGACAGGGAGGGGAGAGACCCAGTACTTC. Translating it yields CASSPGTGRGETQYF.

The chain recombines TRBV4-1 with TRBJ1-1, with D possibly matching TRBD1 (6 bases). Germline-derived CDR1 and CDR2 are MGHRA and YSYEKL. The CDR3 has 18 residues. Trimming left V 0 bases short and J 5 bases short, with 22 bases between. CDR3 protein: CASSQDTPDRMLVTEAFF. CDR3 sequence (DNA): TGCGCCAGCAGCCAAGATACCCCTGACAGGATGCTTGTGACTGAAGCTTTCTTT.

V gene TRBV19 combines with J gene TRBJ1-1, with 9 bases matching TRBD1. V was pared by 4 bases and J by 0 bases, with 6 bases of the junction left unmatched. CDR1 is LNHDA, CDR2 SQIVND, per germline (reference sequence). CDR3 length: 16 amino acids. CDR3 sequence reads: CASSKGTGSMNTEAFF. CDR3 in DNA: TGTGCCAGTAGTAAGGGGACAGGGAGTATGAACACTGAAGCTTTCTTT.

V and J are TRBV6-1 and TRBJ1-1; D is unresolved. This CDR3 comprises 14 residues. Germline lookup yields CDR1 MNHNS and CDR2 SASEGT. Between the trimmed V and J ends, which lost 3 bases and 11 bases, there was a span of 19 bases. In DNA form, the CDR3 reads TGTGCCAGCAGTGAGTGGGCAGGTCCGATAATCGCTTTCTTT. It encodes CASSEWAGPIIAFF.

The V and J genes are TRBV6-5 and TRBJ2-5; no clear D gene. The CDR3 extends over 13 amino acids. In germline, CDR1 is MNHEY, CDR2 SVGAGI. Trimming shortened V by 2 bases and J by 5 bases, and 9 bases separated the two germline ends. CDR3 region: CASSYDTGETQYF. CDR3 sequence (DNA): TGTGCCAGCAGTTACGACACTGGTGAGACCCAGTACTTC.

V usage is TRBV27 and J usage is TRBJ1-2; 8 nucleotides line up with TRBD1. Looked up from germline, CDR1 is MNHEY and CDR2 is SMNVEV (reference sequence). Trimming took 6 bases from V and 4 from J; bases not matched to a gene: 10. The CDR3 loop spans 15 amino acids. In DNA form, the CDR3 reads TGTGCCAGCAGACGACAGGGGCTGATCCCCTATGGCTACACCTTC. Translating gives CASRRQGLIPYGYTF.

The rearrangement joins TRBV5-6 to TRBJ2-1, with D maybe TRBD2 (6 bases). The CDR3 has 15 amino acids. Trimming took off 1 base at V and 4 bases at J, with 12 bases between the two ends. In germline, CDR1 is SGHDT, CDR2 YYEEEE. CDR3 loop: CASSLPSEGYNEQFF. CDR3 bases: TGTGCCAGCAGCTTGCCTAGCGAGGGATACAATGAGCAGTTCTTC. Full variable domain (remainder filled in from reference TRBV5-6 and TRBJ2-1): DAGVTQSPTHLIKTRGQQVTLRCSPKSGHDTVSWYQQALGQGPQFIFQYYEEEERQRGNFPDRFSGHQFPNYSSELNVNALLLGDSALYLCASSLPSEGYNEQFFGPGTRLTVL.

This chain uses TRBV6-5 with TRBJ2-4; 7 bases agree with TRBD1. V trimming: 5 bases; J trimming: 2 bases; junction bases outside the gene matches: 6. Looked up from germline, CDR1 is MNHEY and CDR2 is SVGAGI. The CDR3 loop spans 15 amino acids. The CDR3 sequence: CASSGQGVTKNIQYF. In DNA form, the CDR3 reads TGTGCCAGCAGTGGCCAGGGGGTAACCAAAAACATTCAGTACTTC.

The chain joins TRBV6-6 to TRBJ1-5; tentatively, D is TRBD1 (5 bases). Germline V lookup: CDR1 MNHNY, CDR2 SVGAGI (reference sequence). The CDR3 consists of 14 residues. The germline V and J ends were trimmed by 7 bases and 3 bases, with 13 bases remaining between them. The CDR3 nucleotides are TGTGCCAGCAAACTTTTAGGGGACAATCAGCCCCAGCATTTT. Translation gives CASKLLGDNQPQHF.

The chain is built from TRBV18 and TRBJ1-6, with D perhaps matching TRBD1 (5 bases). Trimming took 5 bases from V and 3 from J, leaving 8 bases between them. The CDR3 is 14 amino acids. Germline CDR1 and CDR2: KGHSH and LQKENI. CDR3 sequence: CASSSTDYNSPLHF. In nucleotides, the CDR3 is TGTGCCAGCTCATCGACAGACTATAATTCACCCCTCCACTTT. Full variable domain (rest looked up from reference TRBV18 and TRBJ1-6): NAGVMQNPRHLVRRRGQEARLRCSPMKGHSHVYWYRQLPEEGLKFMVYLQKENIIDESGMPKERFSAEFPKEGPSILRIQQVVRGDSAAYFCASSSTDYNSPLHFGNGTRLTVT.

By share, this clone counts as medium-sized (0.01 to 0.1%). The chain uses TRBV5-4 and TRBJ1-2; D uncertain. Trimming took 1 base from V and 4 from J, leaving 11 bases between them. Germline V CDR1 and CDR2: SGHNT, YYREEE (reference sequence). This CDR3 has 14 amino acids. CDR3 in amino acids: CASSLFGEAYGYTF. The CDR3 DNA reads TGTGCCAGCAGCTTGTTTGGGGAGGCCTATGGCTACACCTTC.

The chain is built from TRBV19 and TRBJ1-4; 7 bases align to TRBD1. The junction had 4 bases not matched to a gene; V was cut back by 5 bases and J by 7 bases. From germline, CDR1 is LNHDA and CDR2 SQIVND (reference sequence). This CDR3 is 13 amino acids long. The chain's CDR3 is CASSDRVGEKLFF. The CDR3 region has the DNA TGTGCCAGTAGTGACAGGGTCGGTGAAAAACTGTTTTTT.